Only a few counts were recorded for the clone carrying this T cell receptor beta chain. The antigen is unknown. This entry belongs to a study of tumor-infiltrating lymphocytes in glioblastoma multiforme. TCRB libraries came from RNA via three nested multiplex PCR rounds. TCRB-specific cDNA synthesis used 0.4 to 0.65 ug of total RNA. TCRdb used MiXCR to reprocess the multiplex PCR reads, holding one entry per CDR3 protein. The data contain almost 20,000 distinct CDR3 sequences, around 72% of them singletons. General study points: Unequal TCR RNA per T cell might skew measured clone sizes. No surface-marker sorting into functional T cell subtypes was done.

Trimming removed 6 bases at V and 2 bases at J, with 16 bases between. This CDR3 contains 15 residues. The sequence was collected from a male donor with glioblastoma. The V call is TRBV23-1, the J call TRBJ2-5, with D uncertain. TRBV23-1 is designated an ORF whose function remains uncertain. Sequencing input: peripheral blood. The CDR3, as DNA: TGCGCCAGCAGCCGGAGCCCCTCCCAGCAAGAGACCCAGTACTTC. This gives the protein CASSRSPSQQETQYF.